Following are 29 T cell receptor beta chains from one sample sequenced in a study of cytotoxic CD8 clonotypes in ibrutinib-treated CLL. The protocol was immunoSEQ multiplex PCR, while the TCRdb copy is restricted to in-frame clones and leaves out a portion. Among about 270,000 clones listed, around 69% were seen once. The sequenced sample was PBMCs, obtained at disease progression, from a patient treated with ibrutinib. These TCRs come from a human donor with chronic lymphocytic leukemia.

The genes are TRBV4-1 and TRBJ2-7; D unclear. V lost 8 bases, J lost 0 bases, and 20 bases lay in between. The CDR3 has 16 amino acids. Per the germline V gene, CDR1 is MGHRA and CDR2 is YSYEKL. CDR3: CASSPGHGWSSYEQYF. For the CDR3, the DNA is TGCGCCAGCTCTCCCGGGCACGGTTGGAGCTCCTACGAGCAGTACTTC.

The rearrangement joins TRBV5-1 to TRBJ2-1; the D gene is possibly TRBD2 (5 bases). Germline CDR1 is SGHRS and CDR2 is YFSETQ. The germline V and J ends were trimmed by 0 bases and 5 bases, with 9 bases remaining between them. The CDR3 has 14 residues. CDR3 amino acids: CASSLGTANNEQFF. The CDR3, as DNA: TGCGCCAGCAGCTTGGGGACTGCCAACAATGAGCAGTTCTTC.

CDR3 protein: CSVGGLAGYNEQFF. CDR3 in DNA: TGCAGCGTTGGGGGACTAGCGGGATACAATGAGCAGTTCTTC. The genes are TRBV29-1 and TRBJ2-1; 13 bases are a match to TRBD2. Germline CDR1 and CDR2: SQVTM and ANQGSEA. This CDR3 region has 14 residues. V gave up 4 bases and J gave up 4 bases; unmatched junction bases: 1.

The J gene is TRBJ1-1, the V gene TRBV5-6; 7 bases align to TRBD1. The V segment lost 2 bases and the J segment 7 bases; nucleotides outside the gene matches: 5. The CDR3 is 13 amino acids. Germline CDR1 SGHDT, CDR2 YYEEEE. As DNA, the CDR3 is TGTGCCAGCAGCTTACGGGGACAGTTTGAAGCTTTCTTT. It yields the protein CASSLRGQFEAFF.

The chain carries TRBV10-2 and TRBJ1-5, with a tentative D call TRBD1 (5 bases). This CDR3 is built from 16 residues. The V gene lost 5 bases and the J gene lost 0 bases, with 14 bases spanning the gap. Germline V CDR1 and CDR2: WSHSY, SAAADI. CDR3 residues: CASSKGEDYSNQPQHF. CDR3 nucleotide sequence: TGCGCCAGCAGTAAAGGGGAGGACTATAGCAATCAGCCCCAGCATTTT.

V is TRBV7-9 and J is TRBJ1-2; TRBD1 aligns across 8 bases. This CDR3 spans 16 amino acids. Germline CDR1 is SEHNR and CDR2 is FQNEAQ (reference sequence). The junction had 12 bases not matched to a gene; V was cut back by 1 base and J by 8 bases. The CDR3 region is CASSLELDRENEGYTF. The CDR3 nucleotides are TGTGCCAGCAGCTTAGAGTTGGACAGGGAAAACGAAGGCTACACCTTC.

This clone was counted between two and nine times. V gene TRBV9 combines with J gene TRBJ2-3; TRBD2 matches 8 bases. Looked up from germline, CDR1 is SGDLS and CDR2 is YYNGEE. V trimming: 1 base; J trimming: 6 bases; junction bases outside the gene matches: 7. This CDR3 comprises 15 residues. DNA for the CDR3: TGTGCCAGCAGCGTACTGAGCGGGGGAAAGGATACGCAGTATTTT. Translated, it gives CASSVLSGGKDTQYF.

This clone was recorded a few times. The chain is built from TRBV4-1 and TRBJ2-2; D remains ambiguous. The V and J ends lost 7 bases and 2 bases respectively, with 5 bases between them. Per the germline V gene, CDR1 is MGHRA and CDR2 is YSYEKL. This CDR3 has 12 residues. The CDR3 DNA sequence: TGCGCCAGCATGGGTAACACCGGGGAGCTGTTTTTT. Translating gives CASMGNTGELFF.

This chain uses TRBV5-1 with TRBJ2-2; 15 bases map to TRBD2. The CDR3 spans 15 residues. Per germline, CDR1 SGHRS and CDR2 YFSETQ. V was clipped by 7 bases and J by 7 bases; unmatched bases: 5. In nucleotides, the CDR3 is TGCGCCAGCGGGACTAGCGGGAGGAGCATCGGGGAGCTGTTTTTT. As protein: CASGTSGRSIGELFF.

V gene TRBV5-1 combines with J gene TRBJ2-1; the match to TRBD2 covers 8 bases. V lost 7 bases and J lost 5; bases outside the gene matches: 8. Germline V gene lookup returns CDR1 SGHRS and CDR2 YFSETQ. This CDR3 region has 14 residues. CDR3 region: CASGAGAFDNEQFF. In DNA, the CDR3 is TGCGCCAGCGGAGCGGGAGCATTTGACAATGAGCAGTTCTTC.

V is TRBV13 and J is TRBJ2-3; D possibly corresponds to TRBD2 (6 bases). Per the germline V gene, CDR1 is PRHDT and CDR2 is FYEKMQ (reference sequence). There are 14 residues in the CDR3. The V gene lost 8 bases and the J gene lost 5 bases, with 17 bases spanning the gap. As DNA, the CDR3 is TGTGCCAGCTCGGAGGGGATGCCGATAGATACGCAGTATTTT. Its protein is CASSEGMPIDTQYF.

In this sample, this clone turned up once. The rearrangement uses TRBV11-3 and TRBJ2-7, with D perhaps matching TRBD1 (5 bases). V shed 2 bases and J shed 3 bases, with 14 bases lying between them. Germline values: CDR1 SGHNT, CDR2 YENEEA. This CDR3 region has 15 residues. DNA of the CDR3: TGTGCCAGCAGCTTACGGTCAGGGTTGGGCTACGAGCAGTACTTC. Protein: CASSLRSGLGYEQYF.

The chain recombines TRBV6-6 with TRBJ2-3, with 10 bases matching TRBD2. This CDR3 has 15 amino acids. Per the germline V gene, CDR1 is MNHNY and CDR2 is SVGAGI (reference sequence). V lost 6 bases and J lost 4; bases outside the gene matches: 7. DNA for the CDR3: TGTGCCAGCAGCCCTCTAGCGGGAGACGCAGATACGCAGTATTTT. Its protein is CASSPLAGDADTQYF.

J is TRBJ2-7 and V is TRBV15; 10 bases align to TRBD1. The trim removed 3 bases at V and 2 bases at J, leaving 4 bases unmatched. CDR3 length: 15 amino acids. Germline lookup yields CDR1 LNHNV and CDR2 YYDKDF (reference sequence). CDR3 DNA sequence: TGTGCCACCAGCAGGGGACAGGGGTTCCCCTACGAGCAGTACTTC. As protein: CATSRGQGFPYEQYF.

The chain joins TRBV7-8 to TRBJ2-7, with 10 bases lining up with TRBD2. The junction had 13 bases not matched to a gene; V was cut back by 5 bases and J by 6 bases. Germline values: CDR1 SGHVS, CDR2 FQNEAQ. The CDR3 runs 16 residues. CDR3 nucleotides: TGTGCCAGCAGCCTAATCCCCCTAGCGGGAGCTTCCGAGCAGTACTTC. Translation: CASSLIPLAGASEQYF. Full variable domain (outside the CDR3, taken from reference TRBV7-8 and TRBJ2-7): GAGVSQSPRYKVAKRGQDVALRCDPISGHVSLFWYQQALGQGPEFLTYFQNEAQLDKSGLPSDRFFAERPEGSVSTLKIQRTQQEDSAVYLCASSLIPLAGASEQYFGPGTRLTVT.

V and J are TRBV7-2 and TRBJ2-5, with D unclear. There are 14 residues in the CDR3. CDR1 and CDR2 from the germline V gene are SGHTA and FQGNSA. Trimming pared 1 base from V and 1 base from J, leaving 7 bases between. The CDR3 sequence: CASSLGWLQETQYF. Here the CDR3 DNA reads TGTGCCAGCAGCTTAGGATGGCTCCAAGAGACCCAGTACTTC.

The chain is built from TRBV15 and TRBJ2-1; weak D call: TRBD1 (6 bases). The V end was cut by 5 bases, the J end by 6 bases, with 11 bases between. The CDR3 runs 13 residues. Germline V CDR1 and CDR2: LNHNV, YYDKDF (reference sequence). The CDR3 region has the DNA TGTGCCACCAGCGGACGACAGGTCAATGAGCAGTTCTTC. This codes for CATSGRQVNEQFF. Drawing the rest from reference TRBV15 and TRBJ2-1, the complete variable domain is DAMVIQNPRYQVTQFGKPVTLSCSQTLNHNVMYWYQQKSSQAPKLLFHYYDKDFNNEADTPDNFQSRRPNTSFCFLDIRSPGLGDTAMYLCATSGRQVNEQFFGPGTRLTVL.

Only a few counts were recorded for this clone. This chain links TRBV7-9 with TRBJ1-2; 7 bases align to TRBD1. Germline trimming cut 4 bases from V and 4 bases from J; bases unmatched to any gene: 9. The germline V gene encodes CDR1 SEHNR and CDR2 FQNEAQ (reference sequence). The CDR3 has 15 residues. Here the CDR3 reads CASSSLLDRSYGYTF. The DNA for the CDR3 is TGTGCCAGCAGCTCCCTCCTGGACAGGTCCTATGGCTACACCTTC.

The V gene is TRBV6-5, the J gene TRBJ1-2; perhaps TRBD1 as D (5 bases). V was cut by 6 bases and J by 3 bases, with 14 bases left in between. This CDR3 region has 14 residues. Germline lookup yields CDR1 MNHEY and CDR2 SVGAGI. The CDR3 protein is CASREGGGDYGYTF. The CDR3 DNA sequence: TGTGCCAGCAGGGAGGGCGGGGGTGACTATGGCTACACCTTC.

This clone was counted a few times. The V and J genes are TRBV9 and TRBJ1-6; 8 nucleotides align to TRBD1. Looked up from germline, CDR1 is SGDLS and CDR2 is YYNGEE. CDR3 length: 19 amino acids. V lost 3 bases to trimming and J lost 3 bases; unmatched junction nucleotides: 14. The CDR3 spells CASSAGTGLSPHYNSPLHF. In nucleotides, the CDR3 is TGTGCCAGCAGCGCCGGGACAGGCTTATCCCCCCACTATAATTCACCCCTCCACTTT.

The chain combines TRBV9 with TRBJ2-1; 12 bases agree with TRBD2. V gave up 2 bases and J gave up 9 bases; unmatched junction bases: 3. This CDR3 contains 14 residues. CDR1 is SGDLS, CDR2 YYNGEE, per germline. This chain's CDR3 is CASSVTSGSSEQFF. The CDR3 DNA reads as TGTGCCAGCAGCGTGACTAGCGGGAGCTCTGAGCAGTTCTTC.

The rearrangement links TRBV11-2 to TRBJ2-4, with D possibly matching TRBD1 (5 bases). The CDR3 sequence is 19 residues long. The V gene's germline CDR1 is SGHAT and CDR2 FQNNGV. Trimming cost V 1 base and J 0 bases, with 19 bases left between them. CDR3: CASSLGSRVSLLAKNIQYF. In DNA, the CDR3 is TGTGCCAGCAGCTTAGGGAGCAGGGTCTCTCTTCTAGCCAAAAACATTCAGTACTTC.

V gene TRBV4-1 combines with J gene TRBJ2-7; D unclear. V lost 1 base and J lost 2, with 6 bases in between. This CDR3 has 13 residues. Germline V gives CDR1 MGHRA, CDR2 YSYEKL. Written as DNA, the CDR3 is TGCGCCAGCAGCCAAGTCGGAGCCTACGAGCAGTACTTC. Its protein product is CASSQVGAYEQYF.

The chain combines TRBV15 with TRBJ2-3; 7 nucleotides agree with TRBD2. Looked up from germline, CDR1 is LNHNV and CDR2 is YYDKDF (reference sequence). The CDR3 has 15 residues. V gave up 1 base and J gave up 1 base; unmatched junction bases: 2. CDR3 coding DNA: TGTGCCACCAGCAGAGTTAGCGGGCGCACAGATACGCAGTATTTT. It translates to CATSRVSGRTDTQYF.

DNA for the CDR3: TGTGCCAGCAGCTCGAGACAGGGGGCGGAAAGCGGCACCTTC. Amino acids: CASSSRQGAESGTF. The gene calls are TRBV7-8 and TRBJ1-2; 10 bases are a match to TRBD1. Germline CDR1 reads SGHVS; CDR2 reads FQNEAQ. The CDR3 spans 14 residues. The V segment lost 4 bases and the J segment 13 bases; nucleotides outside the gene matches: 12.

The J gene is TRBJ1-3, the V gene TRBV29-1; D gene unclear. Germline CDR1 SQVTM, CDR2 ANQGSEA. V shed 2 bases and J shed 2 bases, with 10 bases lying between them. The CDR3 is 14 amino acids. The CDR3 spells CSVELLPAGNTIYF. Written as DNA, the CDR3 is TGCAGCGTTGAACTCCTGCCAGCTGGAAACACCATATATTTT.

CDR3 sequence (DNA): TGTGCCAGCAGCTCGCAACGACCCCAGGGTTCCGGGGAGCTGTTTTTT. It specifies CASSSQRPQGSGELFF. This chain links TRBV7-9 with TRBJ2-2; D is perhaps TRBD1 (5 bases). CDR3 length: 16 amino acids. Germline CDR1 and CDR2: SEHNR and FQNEAQ (reference sequence). Deletions cut 4 bases from V and 6 bases from J, with 18 bases between.

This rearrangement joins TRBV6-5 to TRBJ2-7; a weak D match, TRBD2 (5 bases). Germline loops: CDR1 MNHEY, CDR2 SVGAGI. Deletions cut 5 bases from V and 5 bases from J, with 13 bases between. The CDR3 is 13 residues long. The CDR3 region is CASSQTRMHEQYF. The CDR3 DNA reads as TGTGCCAGCAGTCAAACTAGAATGCACGAGCAGTACTTC.

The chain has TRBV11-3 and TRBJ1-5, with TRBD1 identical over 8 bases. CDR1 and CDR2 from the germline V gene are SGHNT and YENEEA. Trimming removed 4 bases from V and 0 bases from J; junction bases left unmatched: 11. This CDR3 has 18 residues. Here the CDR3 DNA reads TGTGCCAGCAGCTGGCGACAGGGGAAGTCTCATAGCAATCAGCCCCAGCATTTT. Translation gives CASSWRQGKSHSNQPQHF.